This T cell receptor (beta chain) stems from a study of blood T cells in healthy people across ages. The authors ran a second PCR of 7 to 11 cycles using a sample-barcoded 5' primer and a J-beta primer mix. TCRdb redid the calling of the 5' RACE reads with MiXCR, one entry per CDR3 protein. The data contain roughly 650,000 distinct CDR3 sequences, about 32% of them singletons. Many counts were recorded for this clonotype. This CDR3 is built from 12 residues. V was cut by 1 base and J by 5 bases, with 6 bases left in between. CDR1 is SGHRS and CDR2 is YFSETQ in the germline V gene. The chain uses TRBV5-1 and TRBJ2-5, with D hard to call. Sequences were obtained from blood. This TCR was sampled from a woman over 75 in good health. CDR3 bases: TGCGCCAGCAGCTTGAGGTCTGAGACCCAGTACTTC. As protein: CASSLRSETQYF.